This entry describes one TCR beta chain. This specimen comes from a study of pediatric ulcerative colitis. Data came from immunoSEQ multiplex PCR; TCRdb stores just in-frame clones and leaves some out. The sample has about 32,000 clones, 82% seen once. This sequence originates from a boy between 10 and 17 years old with severe ulcerative colitis. The sequenced material came from blood.

Here the CDR3 DNA reads TGTGCCACCAGCAGAGATAGGGGGACAGGGGCAGGGGAGACCCAGTACTTC. This gives the protein CATSRDRGTGAGETQYF. The chain combines TRBV15 with TRBJ2-5; 10 bases are a match to TRBD1. Germline lookup yields CDR1 LNHNV and CDR2 YYDKDF (reference sequence). V lost 0 bases and J lost 5; bases outside the gene matches: 9. The CDR3 totals 17 residues.